These 17 T cell receptor beta chains originate from one sample sequenced in a study of type 1 and type 2 diabetes patients. PCR was run on genomic DNA. Amplification of the beta chain CDR3 used 30 forward and 13 reverse multiplex primers. TCRdb re-called the multiplex PCR reads with MiXCR, one entry per CDR3 protein. This sample has 250,000 to 300,000 distinct CDR3 sequences; around 47% occur once, and the top ten carry 12% to 15%. What was sequenced was peripheral blood mononuclear cells (PBMCs). The receptors were sampled from a man between 18 and 29 years old with type 2 diabetes.

This clonotype was detected a few times. The chain uses TRBV20-1 and TRBJ2-7, with D perhaps being TRBD1 or TRBD2 (7 bases each). Trimming removed 6 bases at V and 2 bases at J, with 20 bases between. This CDR3 is 15 amino acids long. The germline CDR1 and CDR2 sequences are DFQATT and SNEGSKA (reference sequence). The CDR3 loop reads CSAHPGRTGPYEQYF. The CDR3 coding sequence is TGCAGTGCCCACCCCGGGAGGACAGGCCCCTACGAGCAGTACTTC.

The rearrangement links TRBV29-1 to TRBJ2-3; TRBD2 agrees at 14 bases. This CDR3 region has 16 residues. V gave up 6 bases and J gave up 6 bases; unmatched junction bases: 11. Germline-derived CDR1 and CDR2 are SQVTM and ANQGSEA. The CDR3 loop reads CSVEQPGLAGVDTQYF. In nucleotides, the CDR3 is TGCAGCGTCGAACAACCGGGACTAGCGGGAGTGGATACGCAGTATTTT.

The chain has TRBV10-3 and TRBJ2-7; 11 bases are shared with TRBD1. Unmatched junction bases numbered 1, after V lost 0 bases and J lost 6 bases. Germline V gene sequence: CDR1 ENHRY, CDR2 SYGVKD. The CDR3 consists of 14 residues. CDR3 DNA: TGTGCCATCAGTGAGTCCGGGACAGGGGGCGAGCAGTACTTC. Protein sequence: CAISESGTGGEQYF.

This clonotype occurred a few times. The chain joins TRBV19 to TRBJ1-2, with TRBD1 as a possible D gene (5 bases). In germline, CDR1 is LNHDA, CDR2 SQIVND (reference sequence). V was pared by 8 bases and J by 8 bases, with 12 bases between. This CDR3 contains 11 residues. CDR3 protein: CASSTGLGYTF. The CDR3 nucleotides read TGTGCCAGTTCCACAGGACTGGGCTACACCTTC.

The chain joins TRBV7-8 to TRBJ2-3; D may be TRBD1 (6 bases). The length of the CDR3 is 14 residues. Germline CDR1 reads SGHVS; CDR2 reads FQNEAQ. V gave up 4 bases and J gave up 10 bases, with 18 bases separating them. CDR3 loop: CASSSPGVWNAQYF. CDR3 bases: TGTGCCAGCAGCTCCCCAGGGGTGTGGAATGCGCAGTATTTT.

The gene calls are TRBV19 and TRBJ1-2; D not resolved. Germline assignment: CDR1 LNHDA and CDR2 SQIVND (reference sequence). Trimming pared 2 bases from V and 7 bases from J, leaving 8 bases between. The CDR3 is 12 residues long. CDR3: CASSITGLGYTF. In DNA, the CDR3 is TGTGCCAGTAGTATAACGGGCCTTGGCTACACCTTC.

About this clonotype itself: Its ends do not fully match the called genes, so a read error is possible. The V gene is TRBV6-5, the J gene TRBJ1-1; D may be TRBD1 (5 bases). The CDR3 contains 14 residues. The germline V gene has CDR1 MNHEY and CDR2 SVGAGI. CDR3 sequence reads: CASRLGQLNTEAFF. CDR3 in DNA: TGTGCCAGCAGGCTAGGACAACTGAACACTGAAGCTTTTTTT.

This rearrangement joins TRBV20-1 to TRBJ2-5, with 9 bases that match TRBD2. The CDR3 is made up of 17 amino acids. Germline trimming cut 6 bases from V and 4 bases from J; bases unmatched to any gene: 18. Germline assignment: CDR1 DFQATT and CDR2 SNEGSKA (reference sequence). CDR3 sequence reads: CSAPEGGRAFRPETQYF. The CDR3 DNA is TGCAGTGCCCCAGAAGGCGGGAGGGCCTTCCGTCCAGAGACCCAGTACTTC.

This clonotype has only a few counts. This chain links TRBV30 with TRBJ2-1; TRBD1 or TRBD2 may be the D gene (5 bases each). This CDR3 contains 12 residues. Trimming took off 5 bases at V and 4 bases at J, with 9 bases between the two ends. CDR1 GTSNPN and CDR2 SVGIG come from the germline V gene (reference sequence). The CDR3 DNA reads TGTGCCTGGGGGGGTTTTTACAATGAGCAGTTCTTC. Protein: CAWGGFYNEQFF. The full variable domain, its missing parts supplied by reference TRBV30 and TRBJ2-1, is SQTIHQWPATLVQPVGSPLSLECTVEGTSNPNLYWYRQAAGRGLQLLFYSVGIGQISSEVPQNLSASRPQDRQFILSSKKLLLSDSGFYLCAWGGFYNEQFFGPGTRLTVL.

This clonotype was found a few times. At one of its ends the junction is not consistent with the germline gene, which may arise from a read error. The V call is TRBV5-5, the J call TRBJ2-5; D unresolved. This CDR3 is 16 amino acids long. Germline CDR1 reads SGHKS; CDR2 reads YYEKEE (reference sequence). The CDR3 DNA reads TGTGCCAGCAGGTTGGACCCAAGAGGCCTCCAAGAGACCCAGTACTTC. Translation gives CASRLDPRGLQETQYF.

This clonotype occurred a few times. This chain uses TRBV6-6 with TRBJ1-1; unclear D gene. This CDR3 has 11 amino acids. CDR1 and CDR2 (germline): MNHNY, SVGAGI (reference sequence). The V gene lost 8 bases and the J gene lost 1 base, with 5 bases spanning the gap. DNA for the CDR3: TGTGCCAGCGCGTCGAACACTGAAGCTTTCTTT. Its protein product is CASASNTEAFF.

This clonotype was picked up one time. V is TRBV6-5 and J is TRBJ1-1, with D possibly matching TRBD1 (5 bases). CDR1 is MNHEY and CDR2 is SVGAGI in the germline V gene. The V end lost 4 bases, the J end lost 0 bases, and 9 bases lay between the germline ends. The CDR3 consists of 14 residues. The CDR3 loop reads CASSFGGVNTEAFF. The CDR3 nucleotides are TGTGCCAGCAGTTTTGGGGGTGTGAACACTGAAGCTTTCTTT.

Of note for this clonotype: Just one base apart from a much larger clone, this may be a read error. V and J are TRBV13 and TRBJ2-7; D is unresolved. This CDR3 is built from 12 residues. V was pared by 4 bases and J by 3 bases, with 7 bases between. The germline V gene has CDR1 PRHDT and CDR2 FYEKMQ (reference sequence). The CDR3 DNA reads as TGTGCCAGCAGCTCAAACAACTACGAGCAGTACTTC. Protein sequence: CASSSNNYEQYF.

As to this clonotype: Germline is not matched at one junction end, which may reflect a read error. The chain is built from TRBV19 and TRBJ1-1; no definite D call. The CDR3 has 13 residues. Germline V gene lookup returns CDR1 LNHDA and CDR2 SQIVND (reference sequence). The CDR3 region is CASSSVGRTEAFF. CDR3 bases: TGTGCCAGCAGTAGTGTCGGACGCACTGAAGCTTTCTTT.

This clonotype was detected ten times or more. The chain uses TRBV20-1 and TRBJ2-1; possibly TRBD1 or TRBD2 for D (5 bases each). Trimming shortened V by 3 bases and J by 5 bases, and 23 bases separated the two germline ends. CDR1 and CDR2 from the germline V gene are DFQATT and SNEGSKA (reference sequence). CDR3 length equals 17 residues. CDR3 residues: CSASGSIRGVSHNEQFF. DNA of the CDR3: TGCAGTGCTAGTGGCTCAATCCGGGGCGTATCCCACAATGAGCAGTTCTTC.

This clonotype occurred once. The rearrangement uses TRBV3-1 and TRBJ2-1; D possibly corresponds to TRBD2 (5 bases). Deletions cut 0 bases from V and 12 bases from J, with 12 bases between. CDR1 is LGHDT and CDR2 is YNNKEL in the germline V gene (reference sequence). This CDR3 has 13 residues. The CDR3 DNA reads TGTGCCAGCAGCCAAGATAGCGAGGAAGGGCAGTTCTTC. Its protein product is CASSQDSEEGQFF.

A word on this clonotype: Relative to the germline gene, one junction end is altered; a read error may explain this. This sequence joins TRBV29-1 and TRBJ2-1, with TRBD2 matching over 9 bases. The germline gives CDR1 SQVTM, CDR2 ANQGSEA. The CDR3 spans 17 residues. CDR3: CSVEYPGLASPYSEQFF. The CDR3 DNA sequence: TGCAGCGTTGAATACCCGGGACTAGCTAGTCCCTACAGTGAGCAGTTCTTC.